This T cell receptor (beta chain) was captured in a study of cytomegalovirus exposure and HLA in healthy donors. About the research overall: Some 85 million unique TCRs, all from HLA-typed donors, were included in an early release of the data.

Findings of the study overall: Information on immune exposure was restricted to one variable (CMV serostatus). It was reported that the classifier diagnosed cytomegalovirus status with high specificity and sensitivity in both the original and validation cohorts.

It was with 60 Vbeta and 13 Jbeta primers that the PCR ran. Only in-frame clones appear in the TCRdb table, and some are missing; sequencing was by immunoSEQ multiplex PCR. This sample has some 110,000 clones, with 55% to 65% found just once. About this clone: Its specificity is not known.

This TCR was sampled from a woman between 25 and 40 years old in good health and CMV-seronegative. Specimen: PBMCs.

As DNA, the CDR3 is TGTGCCAGTAGTATAACCCATAACAGGTACAATGAGCAGTTCTTC. Protein sequence: CASSITHNRYNEQFF. This sequence joins TRBV19 and TRBJ2-1; D might be TRBD1 (5 bases). This CDR3 has 15 amino acids. CDR1 and CDR2 from the germline V gene are LNHDA and SQIVND (reference sequence). The V gene lost 2 bases and the J gene lost 4 bases, with 12 bases spanning the gap.